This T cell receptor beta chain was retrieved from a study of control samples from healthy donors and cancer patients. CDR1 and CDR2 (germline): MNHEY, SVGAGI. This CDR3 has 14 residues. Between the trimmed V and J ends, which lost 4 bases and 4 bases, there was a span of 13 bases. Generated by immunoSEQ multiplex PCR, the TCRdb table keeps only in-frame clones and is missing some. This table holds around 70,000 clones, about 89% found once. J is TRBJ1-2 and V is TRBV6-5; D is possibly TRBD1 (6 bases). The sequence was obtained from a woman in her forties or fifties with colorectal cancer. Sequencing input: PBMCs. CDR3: CASSFAQGTYGYTF. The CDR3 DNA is TGTGCCAGCAGTTTTGCCCAGGGGACCTATGGCTACACCTTC.